Detailed here is one TCR beta chain. Its antigen is unknown. RNA transcripts served as the template for amplifying TCR beta CDR3 regions. When the TCR CDR3 underwent first-round RT-PCR, the HTBI primer set was used. One entry per CDR3 protein, called by TCRdb with MiXCR from the multiplex PCR reads. The sample includes around 34,000 distinct CDR3 sequences, 52% of them seen just once. This sample is drawn from a study of T cells in Graves' hyperthyroidism and ophthalmopathy. Study-wide points: Ophthalmopathy cases were set apart from stable hyperthyroidism by a 13 V-J model. The majority of expanded thyroid clonotypes above 0.001 also appeared in blood. With a median lead of roughly 6.2 months before onset, the model predicted ophthalmopathy.

The PBMCs were sourced from fresh peripheral blood (approximately 10 ml). In germline, CDR1 is LGHNA, CDR2 YSLEER. The CDR3 totals 15 residues. Unmatched junction bases numbered 2, after V lost 0 bases and J lost 2 bases. Material: blood. The TCR comes from a middle-aged woman with Graves' ophthalmopathy. This chain uses TRBV4-3 with TRBJ1-1; 8 bases agree with TRBD1. The CDR3 loop reads CASSQDPGGNTEAFF. The CDR3 DNA sequence: TGCGCCAGCAGCCAAGACCCAGGGGGCAACACTGAAGCTTTCTTT.